The present T cell receptor (beta chain) was sequenced within a study of T cells after somatic rescue of genetic block. The germline V gene has CDR1 MNHNS and CDR2 SASEGT. V was clipped by 7 bases and J by 5 bases, with 14 bases between them. CDR3 length: 14 amino acids. This table comes from immunoSEQ multiplex PCR, and its TCRdb copy is limited to in-frame clones, with some not included. The table records approximately 67,000 clones, 92% of them present only once. The sequenced sample consisted of peripheral blood mononuclear cells (PBMCs). This rearrangement joins TRBV6-1 to TRBJ2-2, with D possibly matching TRBD2 (6 bases). The sequence was collected from a man aged 35-49 years. CDR3 nucleotide sequence: TGTGCCAGCACTTCGGAGGGGCGGACCGGGGAGCTGTTTTTT. Protein product: CASTSEGRTGELFF.